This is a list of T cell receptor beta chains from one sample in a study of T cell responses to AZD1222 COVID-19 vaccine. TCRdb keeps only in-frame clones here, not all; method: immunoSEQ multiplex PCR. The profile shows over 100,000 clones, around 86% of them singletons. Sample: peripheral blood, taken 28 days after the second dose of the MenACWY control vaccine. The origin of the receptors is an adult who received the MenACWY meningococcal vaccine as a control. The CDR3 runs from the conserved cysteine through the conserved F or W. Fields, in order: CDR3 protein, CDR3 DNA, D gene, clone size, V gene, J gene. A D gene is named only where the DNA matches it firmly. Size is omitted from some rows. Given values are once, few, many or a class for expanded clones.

cdr3_aa: CASSQNPPAVNTEAFF
cdr3_nt: TGTGCCAGCAGCCAGAACCCCCCAGCCGTGAACACTGAAGCTTTCTTT
d_call: .
clone_size: .
v_call: TRBV7-3
j_call: TRBJ1-1

cdr3_aa: CASSILAGYTDTQYF
cdr3_nt: TGTGCCAGTAGTATACTAGCGGGGTACACAGATACGCAGTATTTT
d_call: TRBD2
clone_size: .
v_call: TRBV19
j_call: TRBJ2-3

cdr3_aa: CACAGLAGTTDTQYF
cdr3_nt: TGTGCCTGTGCGGGACTAGCGGGGACCACAGATACGCAGTATTTT
d_call: TRBD2
clone_size: .
v_call: TRBV30
j_call: TRBJ2-3

cdr3_aa: CASSPLRDPNQPQHF
cdr3_nt: TGTGCCAGCAGTCCTCTACGGGACCCTAATCAGCCCCAGCATTTT
d_call: .
clone_size: once
v_call: TRBV2
j_call: TRBJ1-5

cdr3_aa: CASSLGSTRWAAFF
cdr3_nt: TGTGCCAGCAGCTTGGGCTCGACACGGTGGGCAGCTTTCTTT
d_call: .
clone_size: .
v_call: TRBV5-6
j_call: TRBJ1-1

cdr3_aa: CASSQDPPGGVDTQYF
cdr3_nt: TGTGCCAGCAGCCAAGATCCCCCGGGGGGCGTAGATACGCAGTATTTT
d_call: .
clone_size: .
v_call: TRBV3-1/TRBV3-2
j_call: TRBJ2-3

cdr3_aa: CASSLRGFGDTQYF
cdr3_nt: TGTGCCAGCAGCTTAAGGGGGTTCGGAGATACGCAGTATTTT
d_call: .
clone_size: few
v_call: TRBV11-1
j_call: TRBJ2-3

cdr3_aa: CASSPTGDISGNTIYF
cdr3_nt: TGTGCCAGCTCGCCGACAGGGGATATTTCTGGAAACACCATATATTTT
d_call: TRBD1
clone_size: .
v_call: TRBV18
j_call: TRBJ1-3

cdr3_aa: CASSFTRASGNTIYF
cdr3_nt: TGTGCCAGCAGCTTTACCAGGGCCTCTGGAAACACCATATATTTT
d_call: .
clone_size: once
v_call: TRBV7-2
j_call: TRBJ1-3

cdr3_aa: CASSSYGEWTEAFF
cdr3_nt: TGTGCCAGCAGCTCCTACGGGGAATGGACTGAAGCTTTCTTT
d_call: .
clone_size: .
v_call: TRBV7-2
j_call: TRBJ1-1

cdr3_aa: CASSVGPGTQYF
cdr3_nt: TGCGCCAGCAGCGTGGGACCTGGGACGCAGTATTTT
d_call: .
clone_size: once
v_call: TRBV4-1
j_call: TRBJ2-3

cdr3_aa: CASSPPLAGGPDTQYF
cdr3_nt: TGTGCCAGCTCACCGCCACTAGCGGGGGGGCCGGATACGCAGTATTTT
d_call: TRBD2
clone_size: .
v_call: TRBV18
j_call: TRBJ2-3

cdr3_aa: CATSDRGEGSYNEQFF
cdr3_nt: TGTGCCACCAGTGATCGGGGCGAGGGGTCCTACAATGAGCAGTTCTTC
d_call: .
clone_size: .
v_call: TRBV24-1
j_call: TRBJ2-1

cdr3_aa: CASSQEQGNEQYF
cdr3_nt: TGCGCCAGCAGCCAAGAACAGGGCAACGAGCAGTACTTC
d_call: .
clone_size: .
v_call: TRBV4-3
j_call: TRBJ2-7

cdr3_aa: CSAARDYEKLFF
cdr3_nt: TGCAGCGCTGCCCGGGACTATGAAAAACTGTTTTTT
d_call: .
clone_size: .
v_call: TRBV29-1
j_call: TRBJ1-4